This T cell receptor beta chain derives from a study of blood T cells in healthy people across ages. General study findings and limits: In these data, TCR beta diversity tracked strongly with naive T cell percentage.

The CDR3 length is 15 residues. J was trimmed by 1 base and V by 6 bases; bases with no gene match: 8. Germline values: CDR1 MNHNS, CDR2 SASEGT. This clonotype appeared a single time. As yet, its antigen is unknown. A second PCR, run for roughly 7 to 11 cycles, used a sample-barcoded 5' primer plus a J-beta primer mix. From the 5' RACE reads, TCRdb called clonotypes with MiXCR, one entry per CDR3 protein. The sample has about 730,000 distinct CDR3 sequences, roughly 41% seen once. This receptor was identified in an older woman in good health. J is TRBJ1-1 and V is TRBV6-1, with 7 bases matching TRBD1. The material sequenced was blood. The CDR3 DNA reads as TGTGCCAGCAGGGGAGGGGGCCTTGGGAACACTGAAGCTTTCTTT. Amino acids: CASRGGGLGNTEAFF.